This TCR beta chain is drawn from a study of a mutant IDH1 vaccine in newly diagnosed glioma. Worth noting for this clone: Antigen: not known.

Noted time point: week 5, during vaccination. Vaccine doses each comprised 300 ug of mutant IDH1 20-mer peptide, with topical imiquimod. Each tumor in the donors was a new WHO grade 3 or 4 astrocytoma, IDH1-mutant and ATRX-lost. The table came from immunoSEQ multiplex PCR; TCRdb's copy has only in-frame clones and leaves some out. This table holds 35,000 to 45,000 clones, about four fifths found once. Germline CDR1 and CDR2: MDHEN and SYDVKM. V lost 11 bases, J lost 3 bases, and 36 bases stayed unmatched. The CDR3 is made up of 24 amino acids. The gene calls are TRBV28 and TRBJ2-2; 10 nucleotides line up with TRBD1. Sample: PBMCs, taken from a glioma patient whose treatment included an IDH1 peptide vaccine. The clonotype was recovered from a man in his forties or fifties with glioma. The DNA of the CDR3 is TGTGCCGGCCAGTCCTCTTTAGGTTATTTTGGAGGCCGGGACAGGGGAGGGGACACCGGGGAGCTGTTTTTT. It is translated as CAGQSSLGYFGGRDRGGDTGELFF.